Included here is one TCR beta chain sequence, with context. Antigen: not known. These data originate in a study of T cell responses to AZD1222 COVID-19 vaccine. At the level of the study: Both about-4-week and about-12-week second-dose recipients were combined.

V shed 8 bases, J shed 3 bases, and the junction held 3 bases outside the gene matches. The CDR3 runs 13 residues. Generated by immunoSEQ multiplex PCR, the TCRdb table keeps only in-frame clones and is missing some. The data contain more than 130,000 clones, 90% of them seen just once; the ten biggest clones take up roughly 3.2%. Broader study findings: Spike-specific TCRs gained breadth and depth after people received two AZD1222 doses. Only a handful of individuals given AZD1222 were seropositive at baseline. White British people made up most donors, females outnumbered males, and clonal diversity was possibly underestimated.

Here the sequenced sample was peripheral blood, taken on day 0 of AZD1222 vaccination. The source is an adult in good health. The chain has TRBV6-7 and TRBJ1-5; 8 bases are a match to TRBD1. TRBV6-7 counts as an open reading frame of uncertain function. The CDR3 DNA is TGTGCCAGCCGTCAGGGGGCCAATCAGCCCCAGCATTTT. Its protein product is CASRQGANQPQHF.